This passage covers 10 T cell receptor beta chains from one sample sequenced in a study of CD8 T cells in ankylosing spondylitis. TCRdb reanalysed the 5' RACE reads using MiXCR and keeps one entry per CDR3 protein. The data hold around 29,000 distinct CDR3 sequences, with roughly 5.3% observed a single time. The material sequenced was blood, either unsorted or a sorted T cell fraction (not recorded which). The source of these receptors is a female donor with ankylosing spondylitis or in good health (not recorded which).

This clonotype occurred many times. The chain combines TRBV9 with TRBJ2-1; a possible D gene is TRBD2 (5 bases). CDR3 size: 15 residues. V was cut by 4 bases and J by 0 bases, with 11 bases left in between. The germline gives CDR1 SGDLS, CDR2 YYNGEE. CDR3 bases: TGTGCCAGCAGCAAGGTCGCGGGCTCCTACAATGAGCAGTTCTTC. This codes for CASSKVAGSYNEQFF.

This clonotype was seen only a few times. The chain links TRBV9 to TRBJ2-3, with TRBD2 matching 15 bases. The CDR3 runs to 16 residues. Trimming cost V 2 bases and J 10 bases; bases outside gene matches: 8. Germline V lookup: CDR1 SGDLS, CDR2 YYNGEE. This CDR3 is CASSVGTSGGTTAQYF. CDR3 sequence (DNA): TGTGCCAGCAGCGTGGGGACTAGCGGGGGGACCACTGCGCAGTATTTT.

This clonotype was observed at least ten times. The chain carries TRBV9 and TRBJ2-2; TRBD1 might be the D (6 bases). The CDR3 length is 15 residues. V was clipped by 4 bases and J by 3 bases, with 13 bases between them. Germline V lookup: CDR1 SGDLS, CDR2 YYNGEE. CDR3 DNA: TGTGCCAGCAGCCCCACGGACAGACACACCGGGGAGCTGTTTTTT. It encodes CASSPTDRHTGELFF. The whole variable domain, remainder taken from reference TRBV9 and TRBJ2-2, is DSGVTQTPKHLITATGQRVTLRCSPRSGDLSVYWYQQSLDQGLQFLIQYYNGEERAKGNILERFSAQQFPDLHSELNLSSLELGDSALYFCASSPTDRHTGELFFGEGSRLTVL.

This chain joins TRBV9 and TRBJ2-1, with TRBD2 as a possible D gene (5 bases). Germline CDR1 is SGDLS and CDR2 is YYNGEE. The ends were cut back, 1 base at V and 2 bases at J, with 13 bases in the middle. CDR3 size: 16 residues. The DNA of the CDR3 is TGTGCCAGCAGCGTACTGGGAGCGGCCACCTACAATGAGCAGTTCTTC. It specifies CASSVLGAATYNEQFF.

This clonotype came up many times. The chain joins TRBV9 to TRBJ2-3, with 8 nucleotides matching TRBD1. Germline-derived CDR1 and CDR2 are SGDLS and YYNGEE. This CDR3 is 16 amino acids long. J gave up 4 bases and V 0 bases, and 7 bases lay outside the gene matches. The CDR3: CASSVDNRGLADTQYF. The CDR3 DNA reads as TGTGCCAGCAGCGTAGATAACAGGGGGTTGGCAGATACGCAGTATTTT.

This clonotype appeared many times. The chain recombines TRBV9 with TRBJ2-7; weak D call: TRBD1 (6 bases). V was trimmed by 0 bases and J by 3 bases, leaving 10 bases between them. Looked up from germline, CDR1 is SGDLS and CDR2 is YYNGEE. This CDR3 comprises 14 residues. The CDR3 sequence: CASSVEARGYEQYF. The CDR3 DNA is TGTGCCAGCAGCGTAGAGGCCAGGGGCTACGAGCAGTACTTC.

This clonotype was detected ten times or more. CDR3 coding DNA: TGTGCCAGCAGCTCGGCCGATACGCAGTATTTT. It encodes CASSSADTQYF. The chain couples TRBV9 to TRBJ2-3; D gene unclear. CDR3 length: 11 amino acids. V dropped 4 bases and J dropped 6 bases, with 6 bases sitting between them. Germline CDR1 is SGDLS and CDR2 is YYNGEE. Full variable domain (missing parts from reference TRBV9 and TRBJ2-3): DSGVTQTPKHLITATGQRVTLRCSPRSGDLSVYWYQQSLDQGLQFLIQYYNGEERAKGNILERFSAQQFPDLHSELNLSSLELGDSALYFCASSSADTQYFGPGTRLTVL.

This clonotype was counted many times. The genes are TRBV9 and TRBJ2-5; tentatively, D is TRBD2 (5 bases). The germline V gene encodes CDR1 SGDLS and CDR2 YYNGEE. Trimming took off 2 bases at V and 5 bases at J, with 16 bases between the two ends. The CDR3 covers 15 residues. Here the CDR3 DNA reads TGTGCCAGCAGCGTCTCATCGTCGGGATCGGAGACCCAGTACTTC. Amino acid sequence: CASSVSSSGSETQYF.

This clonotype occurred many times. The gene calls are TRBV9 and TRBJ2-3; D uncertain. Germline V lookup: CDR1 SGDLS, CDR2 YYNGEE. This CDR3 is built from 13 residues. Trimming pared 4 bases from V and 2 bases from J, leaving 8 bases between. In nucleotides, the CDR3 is TGTGCCAGCAGCAGGGATGTCACAGATACGCAGTATTTT. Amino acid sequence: CASSRDVTDTQYF.

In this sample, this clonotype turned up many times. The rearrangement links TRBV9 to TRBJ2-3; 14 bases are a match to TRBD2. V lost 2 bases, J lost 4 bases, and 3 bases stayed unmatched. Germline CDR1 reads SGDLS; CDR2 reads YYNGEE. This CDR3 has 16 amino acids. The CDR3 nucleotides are TGTGCCAGCAGCGTTGAGACTAGCGGGGGGGCAGATACGCAGTATTTT. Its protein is CASSVETSGGADTQYF.